This entry concerns a single T cell receptor (beta chain). The data originate from a study of OX40 agonist ivuxolimab in advanced cancers. In germline, CDR1 is SGHDN, CDR2 FVKESK. The CDR3 sequence is 16 residues long. V lost 1 base, J lost 4 bases, and 9 bases stayed unmatched. Using immunoSEQ multiplex PCR, the repertoire was profiled, and TCRdb retains in-frame clones only, with some absent. Of about 45,000 clones detected, about 90% appear once; the ten largest clones hold 0.85% to 1.1%. The rearrangement links TRBV14 to TRBJ1-2, with 7 bases identical to TRBD1. Specimen: CD4+ or CD8+ T cells sorted from blood, collected in a trial of the OX40 agonist ivuxolimab. The sequence was obtained from an adult with an advanced solid tumor such as melanoma, head and neck, liver or kidney cancer. The CDR3 nucleotides are TGTGCCAGCAGCCAAGGATCTTCCAGGGGGGGCTATGGCTACACCTTC. It is translated as CASSQGSSRGGYGYTF. The full variable domain, in which reference TRBV14 and TRBJ1-2 provide the parts outside the CDR3, is EAGVTQFPSHSVIEKGQTVTLRCDPISGHDNLYWYRRVMGKEIKFLLHFVKESKQDESGMPNNRFLAERTGGTYSTLKVQPAELEDSGVYFCASSQGSSRGGYGYTFGSGTRLTVV.